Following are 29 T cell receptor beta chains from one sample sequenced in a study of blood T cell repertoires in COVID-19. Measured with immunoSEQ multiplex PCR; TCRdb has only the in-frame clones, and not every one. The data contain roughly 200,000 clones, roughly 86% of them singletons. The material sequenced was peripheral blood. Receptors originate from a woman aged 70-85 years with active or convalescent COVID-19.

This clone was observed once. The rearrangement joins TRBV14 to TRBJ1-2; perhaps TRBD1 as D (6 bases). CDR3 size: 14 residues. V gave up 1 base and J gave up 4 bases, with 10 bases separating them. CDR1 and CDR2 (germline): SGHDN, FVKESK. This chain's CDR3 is CASSQVLGGYGYTF. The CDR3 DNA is TGTGCCAGCAGCCAAGTCCTAGGGGGCTATGGCTACACCTTC.

The CDR3, as DNA: TGTGCCAGCAGTGATGACAGGTGGCTAGCGGGAGGGGTGGAAGAGACCCAGTACTTC. Protein product: CASSDDRWLAGGVEETQYF. The chain employs TRBV28 and TRBJ2-5, with TRBD2 identical over 12 bases. The J segment lost 3 bases and the V segment lost 5 bases, leaving 16 bases of the junction unmatched. The CDR3 has 19 amino acids. Germline CDR1 is MDHEN and CDR2 is SYDVKM.

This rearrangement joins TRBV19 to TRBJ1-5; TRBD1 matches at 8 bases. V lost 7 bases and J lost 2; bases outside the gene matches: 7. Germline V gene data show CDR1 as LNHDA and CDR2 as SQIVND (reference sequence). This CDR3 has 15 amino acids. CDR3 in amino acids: CASTPDRAGNQPQHF. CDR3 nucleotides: TGTGCCAGTACCCCGGACAGGGCGGGCAATCAGCCCCAGCATTTT. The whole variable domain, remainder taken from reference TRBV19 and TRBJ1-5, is DGGITQSPKYLFRKEGQNVTLSCEQNLNHDAMYWYRQDPGQGLRLIYYSQIVNDFQKGDIAEGYSVSREKKESFPLTVTSAQKNPTAFYLCASTPDRAGNQPQHFGDGTRLSIL.

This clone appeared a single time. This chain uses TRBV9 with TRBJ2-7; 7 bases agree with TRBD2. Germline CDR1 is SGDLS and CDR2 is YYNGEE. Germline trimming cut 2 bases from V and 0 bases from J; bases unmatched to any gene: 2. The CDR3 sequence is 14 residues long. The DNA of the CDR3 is TGTGCCAGCAGCGTGGCTAGCGGCTCCTACGAGCAGTACTTC. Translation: CASSVASGSYEQYF.

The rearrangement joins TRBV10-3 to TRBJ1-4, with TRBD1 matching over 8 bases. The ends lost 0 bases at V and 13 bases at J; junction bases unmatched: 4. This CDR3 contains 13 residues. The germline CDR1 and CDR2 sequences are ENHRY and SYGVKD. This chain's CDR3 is CAISESQGARLFF. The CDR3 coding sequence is TGTGCCATCAGTGAGTCCCAGGGGGCTCGACTGTTTTTT.

The CDR3 loop is CASSLEEGKTFF. In DNA, the CDR3 is TGTGCCAGCAGTTTAGAAGAGGGTAAAACTTTCTTT. This rearrangement joins TRBV28 to TRBJ1-1, with D unclear. V was trimmed by 2 bases and J by 12 bases, leaving 13 bases between them. This CDR3 has 12 residues. Germline V gene data show CDR1 as MDHEN and CDR2 as SYDVKM.

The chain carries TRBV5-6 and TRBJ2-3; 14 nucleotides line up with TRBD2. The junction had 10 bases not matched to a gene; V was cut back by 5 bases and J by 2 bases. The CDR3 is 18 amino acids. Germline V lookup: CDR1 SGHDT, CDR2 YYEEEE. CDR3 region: CASSLRTSGRTYTDTQYF. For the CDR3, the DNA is TGTGCCAGCAGTCTTCGGACTAGCGGGAGGACCTACACAGATACGCAGTATTTT. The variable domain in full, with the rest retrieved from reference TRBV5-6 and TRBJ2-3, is DAGVTQSPTHLIKTRGQQVTLRCSPKSGHDTVSWYQQALGQGPQFIFQYYEEEERQRGNFPDRFSGHQFPNYSSELNVNALLLGDSALYLCASSLRTSGRTYTDTQYFGPGTRLTVL.

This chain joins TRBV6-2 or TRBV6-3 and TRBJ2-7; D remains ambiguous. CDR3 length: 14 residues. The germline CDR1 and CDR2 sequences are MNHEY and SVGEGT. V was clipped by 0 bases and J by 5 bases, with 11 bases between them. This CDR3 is CASSYSALRDEQYF. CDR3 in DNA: TGTGCCAGCAGTTACTCTGCCCTCCGGGACGAGCAGTACTTC.

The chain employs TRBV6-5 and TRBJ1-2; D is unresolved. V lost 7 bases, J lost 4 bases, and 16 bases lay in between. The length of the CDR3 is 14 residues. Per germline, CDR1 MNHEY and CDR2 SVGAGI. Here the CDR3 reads CASTKTSQGYGYTF. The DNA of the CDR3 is TGTGCCAGCACCAAGACATCCCAAGGCTATGGCTACACCTTC.

As DNA, the CDR3 is TGTGCCAGCAGCTTAGACAGGGTTGATCTGGTGGCTTTCTTT. Protein product: CASSLDRVDLVAFF. J is TRBJ1-1 and V is TRBV7-9; tentative D call: TRBD1 (6 bases). This CDR3 has 14 residues. V dropped 1 base and J dropped 11 bases, with 17 bases sitting between them. CDR1 is SEHNR and CDR2 is FQNEAQ in the germline V gene (reference sequence).

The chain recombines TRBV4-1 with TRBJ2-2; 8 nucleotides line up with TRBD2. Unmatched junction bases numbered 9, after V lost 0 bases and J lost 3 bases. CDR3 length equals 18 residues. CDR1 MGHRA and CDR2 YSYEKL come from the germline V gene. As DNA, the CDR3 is TGCGCCAGCAGCCAAGATATAGTAACACTAGCGGACACCGGGGAGCTGTTTTTT. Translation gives CASSQDIVTLADTGELFF.

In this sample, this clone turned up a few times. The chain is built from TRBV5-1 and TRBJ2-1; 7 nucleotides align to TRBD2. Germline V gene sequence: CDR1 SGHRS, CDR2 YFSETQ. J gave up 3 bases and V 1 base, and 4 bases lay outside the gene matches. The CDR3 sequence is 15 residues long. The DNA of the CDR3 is TGCGCCAGCAGCTTGAGCCAGCGGGGCTACAATGAGCAGTTCTTC. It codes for CASSLSQRGYNEQFF.

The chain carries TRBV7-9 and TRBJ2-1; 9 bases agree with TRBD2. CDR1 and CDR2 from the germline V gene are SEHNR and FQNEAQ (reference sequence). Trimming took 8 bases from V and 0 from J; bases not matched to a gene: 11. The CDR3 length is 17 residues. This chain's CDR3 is CASRGPFSGSSYNEQFF. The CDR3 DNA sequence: TGTGCCAGCCGAGGCCCATTTAGCGGGAGCTCCTACAATGAGCAGTTCTTC.

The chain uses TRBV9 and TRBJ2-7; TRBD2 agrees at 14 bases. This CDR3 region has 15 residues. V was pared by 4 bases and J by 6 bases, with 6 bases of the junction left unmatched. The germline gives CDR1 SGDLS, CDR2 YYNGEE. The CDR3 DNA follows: TGTGCCAGCAGCCCGAGACTAGCGGGAGGGGGCGAGCAGTACTTC. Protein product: CASSPRLAGGGEQYF.

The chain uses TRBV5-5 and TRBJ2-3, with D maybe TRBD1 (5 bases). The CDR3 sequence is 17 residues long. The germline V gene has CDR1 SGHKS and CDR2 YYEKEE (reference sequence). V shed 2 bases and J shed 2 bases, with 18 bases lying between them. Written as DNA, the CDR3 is TGTGCCAGCAGCTTTGGAGACAGACAACAGGCCACAGATACGCAGTATTTT. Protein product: CASSFGDRQQATDTQYF.

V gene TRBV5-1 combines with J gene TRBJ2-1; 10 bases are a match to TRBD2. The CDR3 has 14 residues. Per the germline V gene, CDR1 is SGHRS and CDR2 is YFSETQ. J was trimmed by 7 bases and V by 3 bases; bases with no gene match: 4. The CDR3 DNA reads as TGCGCCAGCAGCTCGGTGACTAGCGGGAATGAGCAGTTCTTC. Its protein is CASSSVTSGNEQFF.

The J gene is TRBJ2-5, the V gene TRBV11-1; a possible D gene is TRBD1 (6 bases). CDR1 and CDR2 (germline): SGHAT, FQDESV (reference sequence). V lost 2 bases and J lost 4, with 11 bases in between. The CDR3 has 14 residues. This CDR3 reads CASSLNQGRETQYF. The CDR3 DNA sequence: TGTGCCAGCAGCTTAAATCAGGGGCGAGAGACCCAGTACTTC.

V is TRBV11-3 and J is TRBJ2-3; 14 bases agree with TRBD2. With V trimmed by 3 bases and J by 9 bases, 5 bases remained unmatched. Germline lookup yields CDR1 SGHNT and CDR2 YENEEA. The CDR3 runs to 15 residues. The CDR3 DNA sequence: TGTGCCAGCAGCTTGGAAGGACTAGCGGGAGGAACGCAGTATTTT. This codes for CASSLEGLAGGTQYF.

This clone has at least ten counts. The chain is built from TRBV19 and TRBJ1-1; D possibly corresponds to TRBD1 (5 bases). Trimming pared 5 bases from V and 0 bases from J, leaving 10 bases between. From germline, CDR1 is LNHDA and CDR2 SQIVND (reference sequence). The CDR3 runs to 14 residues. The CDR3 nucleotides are TGTGCCAGTAGTGGGGGGGTTGTGAACACTGAAGCTTTCTTT. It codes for CASSGGVVNTEAFF.

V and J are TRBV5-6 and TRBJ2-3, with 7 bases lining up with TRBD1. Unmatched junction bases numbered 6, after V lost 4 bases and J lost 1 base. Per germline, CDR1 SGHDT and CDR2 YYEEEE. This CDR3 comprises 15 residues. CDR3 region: CASSLRQGRTDTQYF. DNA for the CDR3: TGTGCCAGCAGCCTTCGACAGGGTCGCACAGATACGCAGTATTTT.

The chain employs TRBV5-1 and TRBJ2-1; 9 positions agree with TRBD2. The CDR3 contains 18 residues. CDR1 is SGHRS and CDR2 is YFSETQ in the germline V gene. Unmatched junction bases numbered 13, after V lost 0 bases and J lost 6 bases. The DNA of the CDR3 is TGCGCCAGCAGCTTGGGGGGAAGCGCGAGGACTAGCGCCAATGAGCAGTTCTTC. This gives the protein CASSLGGSARTSANEQFF.

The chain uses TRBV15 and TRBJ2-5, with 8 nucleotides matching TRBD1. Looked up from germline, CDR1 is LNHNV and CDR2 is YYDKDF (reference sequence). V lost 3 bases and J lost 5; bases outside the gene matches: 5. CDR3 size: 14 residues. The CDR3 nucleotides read TGTGCCACCAGCAGCGGGACAGGAGGGGAGACCCAGTACTTC. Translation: CATSSGTGGETQYF.

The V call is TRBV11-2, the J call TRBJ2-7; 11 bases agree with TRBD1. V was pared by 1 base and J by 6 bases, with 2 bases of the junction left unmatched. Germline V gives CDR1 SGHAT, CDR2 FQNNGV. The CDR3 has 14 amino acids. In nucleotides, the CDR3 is TGTGCCAGCAGCTTAGGGACAGGGGGCCTCGAGCAGTACTTC. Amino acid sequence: CASSLGTGGLEQYF.

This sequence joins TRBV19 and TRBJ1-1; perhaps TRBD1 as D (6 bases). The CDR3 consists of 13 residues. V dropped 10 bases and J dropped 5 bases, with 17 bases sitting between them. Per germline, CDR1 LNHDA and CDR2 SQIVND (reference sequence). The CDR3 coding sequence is TGTGCCACCTCAGCGGGGGCAAGGACTGAAGCTTTCTTT. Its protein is CATSAGARTEAFF.

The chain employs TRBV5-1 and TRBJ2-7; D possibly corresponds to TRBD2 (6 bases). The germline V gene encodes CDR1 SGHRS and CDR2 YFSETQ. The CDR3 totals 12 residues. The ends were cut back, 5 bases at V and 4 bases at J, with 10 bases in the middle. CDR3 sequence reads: CASRRDLYEQYF. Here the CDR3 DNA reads TGCGCCAGCAGACGGGACTTATACGAGCAGTACTTC.

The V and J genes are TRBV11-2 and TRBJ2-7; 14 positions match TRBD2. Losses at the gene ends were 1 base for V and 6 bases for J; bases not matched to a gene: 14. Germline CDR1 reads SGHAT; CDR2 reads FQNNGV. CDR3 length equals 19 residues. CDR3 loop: CASSLGGTSGGIYVCEQYF. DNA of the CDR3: TGTGCCAGCAGCTTAGGGGGGACTAGCGGGGGAATATACGTGTGCGAGCAGTACTTC.

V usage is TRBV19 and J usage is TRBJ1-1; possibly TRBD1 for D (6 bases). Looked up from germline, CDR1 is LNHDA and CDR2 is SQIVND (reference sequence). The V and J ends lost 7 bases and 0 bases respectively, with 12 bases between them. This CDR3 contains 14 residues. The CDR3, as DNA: TGTGCCAGTAATCCCGGACAGATGAACACTGAAGCTTTCTTT. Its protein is CASNPGQMNTEAFF.

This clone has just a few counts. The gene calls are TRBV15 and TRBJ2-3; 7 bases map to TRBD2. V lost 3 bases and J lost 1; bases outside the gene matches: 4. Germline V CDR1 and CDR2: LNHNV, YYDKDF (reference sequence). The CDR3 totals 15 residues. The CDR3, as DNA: TGTGCCACCAGCAGCCTTGGGGGGGGCACAGATACGCAGTATTTT. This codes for CATSSLGGGTDTQYF. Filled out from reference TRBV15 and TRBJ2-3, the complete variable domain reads DAMVIQNPRYQVTQFGKPVTLSCSQTLNHNVMYWYQQKSSQAPKLLFHYYDKDFNNEADTPDNFQSRRPNTSFCFLDIRSPGLGDTAMYLCATSSLGGGTDTQYFGPGTRLTVL.

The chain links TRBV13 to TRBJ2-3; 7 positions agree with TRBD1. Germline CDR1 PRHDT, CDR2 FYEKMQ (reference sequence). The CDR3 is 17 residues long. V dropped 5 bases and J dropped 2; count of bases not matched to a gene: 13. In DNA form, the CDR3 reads TGTGCCAGCAGCCTACCGACAGGGCCGAGCCCCACAGATACGCAGTATTTT. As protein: CASSLPTGPSPTDTQYF.